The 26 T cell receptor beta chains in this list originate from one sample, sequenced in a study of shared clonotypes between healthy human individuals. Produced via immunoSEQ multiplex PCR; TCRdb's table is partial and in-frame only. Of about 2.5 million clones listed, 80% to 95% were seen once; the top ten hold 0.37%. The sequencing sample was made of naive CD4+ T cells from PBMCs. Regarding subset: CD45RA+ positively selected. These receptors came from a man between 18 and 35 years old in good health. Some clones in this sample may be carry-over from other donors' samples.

CDR3 sequence reads: CASSLGVISYNEQFF. The CDR3 DNA reads as TGTGCCAGCAGCTTAGGGGTGATCTCCTACAATGAGCAGTTCTTC. V usage is TRBV7-3 and J usage is TRBJ2-1; D gene unclear. Between the trimmed V and J ends, which lost 2 bases and 0 bases, there was a span of 8 bases. Germline loops: CDR1 SGHTA, CDR2 FQGTGA. This CDR3 spans 15 amino acids.

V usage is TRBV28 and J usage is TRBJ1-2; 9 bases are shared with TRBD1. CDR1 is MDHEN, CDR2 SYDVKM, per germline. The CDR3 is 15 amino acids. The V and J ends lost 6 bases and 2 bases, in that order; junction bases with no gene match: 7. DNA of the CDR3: TGTGCCAGCAGCCGGGCTGGACAGGGGAACTATGGCTACACCTTC. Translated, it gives CASSRAGQGNYGYTF.

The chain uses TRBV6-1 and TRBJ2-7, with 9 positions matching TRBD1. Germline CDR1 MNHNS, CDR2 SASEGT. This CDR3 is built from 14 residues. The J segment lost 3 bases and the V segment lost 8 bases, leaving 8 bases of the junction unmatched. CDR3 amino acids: CASSFDRGYYEQYF. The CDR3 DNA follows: TGTGCCAGCTCCTTCGACAGGGGGTACTACGAGCAGTACTTC.

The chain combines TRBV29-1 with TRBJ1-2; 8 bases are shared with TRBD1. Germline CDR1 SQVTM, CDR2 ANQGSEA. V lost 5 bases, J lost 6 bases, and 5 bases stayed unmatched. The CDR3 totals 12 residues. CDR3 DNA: TGCAGCGTTCGGACAGGGAAGGATGGCTACACCTTC. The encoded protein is CSVRTGKDGYTF.

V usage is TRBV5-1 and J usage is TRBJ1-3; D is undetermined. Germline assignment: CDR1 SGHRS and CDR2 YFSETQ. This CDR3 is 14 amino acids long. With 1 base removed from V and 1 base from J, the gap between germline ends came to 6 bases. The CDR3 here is CASSLMGSGNTIYF. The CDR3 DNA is TGCGCCAGCAGCTTGATGGGTTCTGGAAACACCATATATTTT.

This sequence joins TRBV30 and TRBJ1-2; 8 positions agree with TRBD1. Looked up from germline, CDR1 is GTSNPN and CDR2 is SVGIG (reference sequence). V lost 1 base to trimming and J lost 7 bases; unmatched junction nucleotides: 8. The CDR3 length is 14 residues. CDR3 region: CAWSADRGVGGYTF. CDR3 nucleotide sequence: TGTGCCTGGAGTGCAGACAGGGGAGTCGGTGGCTACACCTTC.

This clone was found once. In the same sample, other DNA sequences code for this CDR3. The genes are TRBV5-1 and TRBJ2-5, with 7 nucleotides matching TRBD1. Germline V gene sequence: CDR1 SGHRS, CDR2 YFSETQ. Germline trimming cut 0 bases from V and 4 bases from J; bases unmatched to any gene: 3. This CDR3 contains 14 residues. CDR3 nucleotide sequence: TGCGCCAGCAGCTTGGACAGGGGAAGAGAGACCCAGTACTTC. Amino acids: CASSLDRGRETQYF.

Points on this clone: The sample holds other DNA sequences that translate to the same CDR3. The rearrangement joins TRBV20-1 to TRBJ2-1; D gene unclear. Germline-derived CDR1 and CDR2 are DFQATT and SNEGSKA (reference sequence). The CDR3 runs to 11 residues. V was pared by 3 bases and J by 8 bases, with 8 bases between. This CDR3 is CSASLRDEQFF. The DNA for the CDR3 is TGCAGTGCTAGTCTGCGCGATGAGCAGTTCTTC.

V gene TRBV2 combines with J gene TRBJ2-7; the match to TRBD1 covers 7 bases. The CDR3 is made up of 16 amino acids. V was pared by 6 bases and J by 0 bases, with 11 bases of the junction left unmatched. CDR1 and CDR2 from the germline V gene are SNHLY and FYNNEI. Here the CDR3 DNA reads TGTGCCAGCAGATCCGCCCCGGGACAGAGCTCCTACGAGCAGTACTTC. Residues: CASRSAPGQSSYEQYF.

The CDR3 protein is CATSIYRLAGGHTGELFF. CDR3 DNA sequence: TGTGCCACCAGCATCTATCGACTAGCGGGAGGGCATACCGGGGAGCTGTTTTTT. V is TRBV15 and J is TRBJ2-2; 14 bases line up with TRBD2. V gave up 4 bases and J gave up 5 bases; unmatched junction bases: 9. Germline values: CDR1 LNHNV, CDR2 YYDKDF (reference sequence). The CDR3 spans 18 residues.

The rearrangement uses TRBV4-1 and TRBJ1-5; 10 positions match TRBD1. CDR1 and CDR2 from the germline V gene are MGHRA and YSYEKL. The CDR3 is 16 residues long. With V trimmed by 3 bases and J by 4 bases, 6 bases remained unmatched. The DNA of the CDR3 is TGCGCCAGCAGCCACCCCGGGACAGGGGTAAATCAGCCCCAGCATTTT. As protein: CASSHPGTGVNQPQHF.

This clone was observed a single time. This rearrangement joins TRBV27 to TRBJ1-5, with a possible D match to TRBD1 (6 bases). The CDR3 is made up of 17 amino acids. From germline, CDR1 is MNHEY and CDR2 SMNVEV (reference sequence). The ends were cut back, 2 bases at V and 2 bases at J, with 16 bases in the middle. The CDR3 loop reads CASSLGGGISGNQPQHF. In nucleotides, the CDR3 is TGTGCCAGCAGTTTAGGGGGCGGGATTTCGGGCAATCAGCCCCAGCATTTT.

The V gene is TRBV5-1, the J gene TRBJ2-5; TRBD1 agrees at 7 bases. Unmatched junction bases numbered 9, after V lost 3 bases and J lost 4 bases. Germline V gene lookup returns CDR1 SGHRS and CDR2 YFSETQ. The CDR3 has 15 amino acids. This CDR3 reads CASSSTRTGAETQYF. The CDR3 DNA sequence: TGCGCCAGCAGCTCCACCCGAACAGGGGCAGAGACCCAGTACTTC.

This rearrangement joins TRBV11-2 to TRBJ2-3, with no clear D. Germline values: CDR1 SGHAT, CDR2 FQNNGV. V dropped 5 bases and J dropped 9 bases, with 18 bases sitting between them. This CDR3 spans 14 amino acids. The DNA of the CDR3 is TGTGCCAGCAGCCCCTCGGTCCCTTCAAGGACGCAGTATTTT. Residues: CASSPSVPSRTQYF.

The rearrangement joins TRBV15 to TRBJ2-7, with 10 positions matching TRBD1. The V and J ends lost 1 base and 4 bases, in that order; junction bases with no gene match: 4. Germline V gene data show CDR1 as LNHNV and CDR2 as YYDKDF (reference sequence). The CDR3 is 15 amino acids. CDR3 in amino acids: CATSRGGQGIYEQYF. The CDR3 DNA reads TGTGCCACCAGCAGAGGGGGACAGGGGATTTACGAGCAGTACTTC.

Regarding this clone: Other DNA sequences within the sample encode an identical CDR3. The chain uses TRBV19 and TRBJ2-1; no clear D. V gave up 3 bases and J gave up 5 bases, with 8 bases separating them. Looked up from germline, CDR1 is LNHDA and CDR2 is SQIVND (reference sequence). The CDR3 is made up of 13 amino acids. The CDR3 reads CASSIGPNNEQFF. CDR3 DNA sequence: TGTGCCAGTAGTATCGGACCTAACAATGAGCAGTTCTTC. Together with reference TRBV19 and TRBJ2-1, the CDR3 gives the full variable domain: DGGITQSPKYLFRKEGQNVTLSCEQNLNHDAMYWYRQDPGQGLRLIYYSQIVNDFQKGDIAEGYSVSREKKESFPLTVTSAQKNPTAFYLCASSIGPNNEQFFGPGTRLTVL.

CDR3 nucleotides: TGCGCCAGCAGCCTGGAAGGACTGGGGAGCACTGAAGCTTTCTTT. Protein sequence: CASSLEGLGSTEAFF. The chain carries TRBV5-1 and TRBJ1-1; no clear D gene. This CDR3 is built from 15 residues. V was pared by 4 bases and J by 4 bases, with 17 bases between. Germline V gene data show CDR1 as SGHRS and CDR2 as YFSETQ.

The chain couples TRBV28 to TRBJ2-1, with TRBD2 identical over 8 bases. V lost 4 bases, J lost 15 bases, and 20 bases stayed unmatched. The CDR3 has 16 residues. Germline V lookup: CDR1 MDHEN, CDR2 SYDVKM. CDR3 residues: CASSSVSYGRARAVFF. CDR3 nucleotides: TGTGCCAGCAGTTCCGTGTCATACGGGAGGGCCAGAGCCGTGTTCTTC. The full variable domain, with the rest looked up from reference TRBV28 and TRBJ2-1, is DVKVTQSSRYLVKRTGEKVFLECVQDMDHENMFWYRQDPGLGLRLIYFSYDVKMKEKGDIPEGYSVSREKKERFSLILESASTNQTSMYLCASSSVSYGRARAVFFGPGTRLTVL.

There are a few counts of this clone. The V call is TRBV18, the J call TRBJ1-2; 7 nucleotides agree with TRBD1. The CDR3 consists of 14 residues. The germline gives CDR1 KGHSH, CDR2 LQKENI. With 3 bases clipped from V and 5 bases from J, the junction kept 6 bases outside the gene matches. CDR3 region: CASSPGQSGYGYTF. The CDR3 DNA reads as TGTGCCAGCTCACCGGGACAGTCCGGGTATGGCTACACCTTC.

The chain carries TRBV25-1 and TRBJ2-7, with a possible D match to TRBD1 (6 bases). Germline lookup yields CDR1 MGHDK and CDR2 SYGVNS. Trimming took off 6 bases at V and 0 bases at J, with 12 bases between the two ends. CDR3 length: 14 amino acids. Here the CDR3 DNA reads TGTGCCAGCAGGCCGACAGGCAACTCCTACGAGCAGTACTTC. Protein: CASRPTGNSYEQYF.

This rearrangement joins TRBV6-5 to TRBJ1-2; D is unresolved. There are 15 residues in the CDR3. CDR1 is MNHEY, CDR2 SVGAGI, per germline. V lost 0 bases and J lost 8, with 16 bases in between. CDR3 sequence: CASSYSSRGIGGYTF. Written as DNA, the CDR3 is TGTGCCAGCAGTTACTCGAGTCGGGGAATTGGGGGCTACACCTTC.

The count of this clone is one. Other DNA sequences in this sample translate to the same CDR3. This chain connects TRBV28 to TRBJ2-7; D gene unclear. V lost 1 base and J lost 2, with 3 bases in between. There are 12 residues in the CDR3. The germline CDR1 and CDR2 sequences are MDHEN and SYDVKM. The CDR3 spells CASSLYPYEQYF. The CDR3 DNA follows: TGTGCCAGCAGTTTATACCCCTACGAGCAGTACTTC.

CDR3 amino acids: CASSFRQASSYNEQFF. The CDR3 nucleotides are TGCGCCAGCAGCTTTCGACAGGCTAGCTCCTACAATGAGCAGTTCTTC. The V call is TRBV5-1, the J call TRBJ2-1, with D possibly TRBD1 on 6 matching bases. Trimming pared 2 bases from V and 0 bases from J, leaving 12 bases between. The CDR3 spans 16 residues. Germline lookup yields CDR1 SGHRS and CDR2 YFSETQ.

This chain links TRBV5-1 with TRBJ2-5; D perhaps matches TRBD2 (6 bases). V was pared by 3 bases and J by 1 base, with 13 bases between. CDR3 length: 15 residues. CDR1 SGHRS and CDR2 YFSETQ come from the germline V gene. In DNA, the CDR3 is TGCGCCAGCAGCTCACGGGACTCCGCCCAAGAGACCCAGTACTTC. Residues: CASSSRDSAQETQYF.

The CDR3 region has the DNA TGTGCCAGCAGTGCCTTAGCGGGAGGAGGGGCCAATGAGCAGTTCTTC. Amino acid sequence: CASSALAGGGANEQFF. V is TRBV25-1 and J is TRBJ2-1; 10 nucleotides align to TRBD2. Germline V lookup: CDR1 MGHDK, CDR2 SYGVNS. The CDR3 is 16 amino acids. With V trimmed by 4 bases and J by 6 bases, 9 bases remained unmatched.

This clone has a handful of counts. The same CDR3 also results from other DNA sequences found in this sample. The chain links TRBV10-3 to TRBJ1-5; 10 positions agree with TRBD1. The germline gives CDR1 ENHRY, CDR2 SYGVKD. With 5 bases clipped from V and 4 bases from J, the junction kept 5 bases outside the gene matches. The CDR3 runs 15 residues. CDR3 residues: CAISRDRGPNQPQHF. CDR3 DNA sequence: TGTGCCATCAGTAGGGACAGGGGACCTAATCAGCCCCAGCATTTT.